This TCR beta chain was sequenced for a study of blood T cell repertoires in COVID-19. Study in general: PBMCs, B-cell-depleted T cells, or T cells provided the cDNA or gDNA that made up the material.

CDR3 length: 15 residues. CDR1 is SGHNT and CDR2 is YYREEE in the germline V gene (reference sequence). V shed 4 bases, J shed 4 bases, and the junction held 7 bases outside the gene matches. Sequencing used immunoSEQ multiplex PCR; TCRdb keeps in-frame clones, though not all of them. The profile shows approximately 450,000 clones, 70% to 90% of them singletons. The sequenced sample consisted of PBMCs or T cells enriched from blood (not recorded which). This sequence was found in a woman between 18 and 29 years old with acute COVID-19. The chain combines TRBV5-4 with TRBJ2-1; 8 bases map to TRBD1. This chain's CDR3 is CASSRMDRVYNEQFF. CDR3 nucleotide sequence: TGTGCCAGCAGCCGAATGGACAGGGTTTACAATGAGCAGTTCTTC.